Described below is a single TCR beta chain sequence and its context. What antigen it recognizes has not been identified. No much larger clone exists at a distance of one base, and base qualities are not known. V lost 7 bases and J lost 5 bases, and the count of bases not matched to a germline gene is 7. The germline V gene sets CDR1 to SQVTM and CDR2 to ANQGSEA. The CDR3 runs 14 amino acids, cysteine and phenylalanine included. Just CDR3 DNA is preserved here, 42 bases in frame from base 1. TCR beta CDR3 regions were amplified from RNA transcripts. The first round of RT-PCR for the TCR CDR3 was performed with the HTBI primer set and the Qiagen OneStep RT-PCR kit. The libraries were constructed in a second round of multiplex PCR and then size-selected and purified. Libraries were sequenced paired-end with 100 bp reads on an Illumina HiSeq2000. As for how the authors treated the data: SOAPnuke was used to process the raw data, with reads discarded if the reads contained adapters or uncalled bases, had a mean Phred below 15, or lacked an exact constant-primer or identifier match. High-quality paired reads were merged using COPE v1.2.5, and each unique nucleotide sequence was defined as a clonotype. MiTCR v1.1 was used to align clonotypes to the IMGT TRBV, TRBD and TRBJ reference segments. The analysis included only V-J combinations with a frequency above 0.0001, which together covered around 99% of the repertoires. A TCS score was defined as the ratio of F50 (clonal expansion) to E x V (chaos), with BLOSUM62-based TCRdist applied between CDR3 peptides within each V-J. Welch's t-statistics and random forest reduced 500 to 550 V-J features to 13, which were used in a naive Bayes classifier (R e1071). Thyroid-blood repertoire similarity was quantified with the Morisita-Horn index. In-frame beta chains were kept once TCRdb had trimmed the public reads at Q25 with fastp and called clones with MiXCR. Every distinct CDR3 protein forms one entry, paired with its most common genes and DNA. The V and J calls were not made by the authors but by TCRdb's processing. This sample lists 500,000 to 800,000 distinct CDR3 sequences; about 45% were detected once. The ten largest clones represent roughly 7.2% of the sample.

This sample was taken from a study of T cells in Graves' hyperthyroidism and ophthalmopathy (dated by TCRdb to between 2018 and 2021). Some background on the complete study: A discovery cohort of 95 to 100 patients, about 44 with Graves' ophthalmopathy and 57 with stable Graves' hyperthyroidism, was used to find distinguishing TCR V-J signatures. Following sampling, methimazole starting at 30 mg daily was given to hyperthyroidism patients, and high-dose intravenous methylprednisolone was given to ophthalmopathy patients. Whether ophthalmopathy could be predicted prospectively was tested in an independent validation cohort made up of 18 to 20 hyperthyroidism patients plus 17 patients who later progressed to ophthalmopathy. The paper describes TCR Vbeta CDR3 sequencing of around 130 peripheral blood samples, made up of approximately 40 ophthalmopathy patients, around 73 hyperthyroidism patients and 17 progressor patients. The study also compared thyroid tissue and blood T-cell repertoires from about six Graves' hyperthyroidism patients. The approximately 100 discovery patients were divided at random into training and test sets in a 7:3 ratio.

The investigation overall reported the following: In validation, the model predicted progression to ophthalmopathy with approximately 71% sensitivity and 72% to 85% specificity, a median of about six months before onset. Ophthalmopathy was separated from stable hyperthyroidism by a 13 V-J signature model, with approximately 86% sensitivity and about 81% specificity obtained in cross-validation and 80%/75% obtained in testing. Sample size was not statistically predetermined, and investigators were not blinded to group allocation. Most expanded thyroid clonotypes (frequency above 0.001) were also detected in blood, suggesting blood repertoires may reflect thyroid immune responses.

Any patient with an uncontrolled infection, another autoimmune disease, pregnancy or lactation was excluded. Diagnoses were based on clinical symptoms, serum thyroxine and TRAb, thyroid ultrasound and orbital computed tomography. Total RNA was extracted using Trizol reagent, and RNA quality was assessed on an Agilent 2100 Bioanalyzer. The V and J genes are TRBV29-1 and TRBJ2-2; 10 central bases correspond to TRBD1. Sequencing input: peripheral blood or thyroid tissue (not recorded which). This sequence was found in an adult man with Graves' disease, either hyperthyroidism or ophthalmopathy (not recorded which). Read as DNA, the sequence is TGCAGCGCTGGGCGGACAGGGGGTACCGGGGAGCTGTTTTTT. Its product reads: CSAGRTGGTGELFF.